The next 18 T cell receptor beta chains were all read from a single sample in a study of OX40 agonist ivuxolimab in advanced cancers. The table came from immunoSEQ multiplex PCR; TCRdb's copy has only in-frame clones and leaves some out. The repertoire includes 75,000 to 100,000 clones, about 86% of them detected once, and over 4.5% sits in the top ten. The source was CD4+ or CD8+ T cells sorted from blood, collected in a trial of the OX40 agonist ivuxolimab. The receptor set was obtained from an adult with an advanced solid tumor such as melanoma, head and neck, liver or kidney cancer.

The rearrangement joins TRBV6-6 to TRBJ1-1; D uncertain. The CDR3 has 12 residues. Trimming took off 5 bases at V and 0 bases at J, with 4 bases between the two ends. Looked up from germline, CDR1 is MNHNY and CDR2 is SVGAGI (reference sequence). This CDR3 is CASSNMNTEAFF. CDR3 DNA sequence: TGTGCCAGCAGTAATATGAACACTGAAGCTTTCTTT.

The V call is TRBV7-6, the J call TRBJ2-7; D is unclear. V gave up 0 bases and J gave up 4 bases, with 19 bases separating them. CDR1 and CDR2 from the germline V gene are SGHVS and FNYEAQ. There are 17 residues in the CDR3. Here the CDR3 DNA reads TGTGCCAGCAGCTTAGCGCTTGGCTTATCAGGAACTTACGAGCAGTACTTC. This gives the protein CASSLALGLSGTYEQYF.

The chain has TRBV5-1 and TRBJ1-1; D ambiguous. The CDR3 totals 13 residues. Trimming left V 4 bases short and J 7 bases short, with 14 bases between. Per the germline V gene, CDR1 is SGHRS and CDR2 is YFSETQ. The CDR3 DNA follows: TGCGCCAGCAGCAGCAAGGACCGGCTTGAAGCTTTCTTT. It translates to CASSSKDRLEAFF.

The CDR3 DNA sequence: TGCGCCAGCAGCTTGGGGACAGGAGACTTTGAAAAACTGTTTTTT. It yields the protein CASSLGTGDFEKLFF. The chain is built from TRBV5-1 and TRBJ1-4; 7 nucleotides match TRBD1. Germline V lookup: CDR1 SGHRS, CDR2 YFSETQ. V lost 0 bases to trimming and J lost 7 bases; unmatched junction nucleotides: 6. CDR3 length equals 15 residues.

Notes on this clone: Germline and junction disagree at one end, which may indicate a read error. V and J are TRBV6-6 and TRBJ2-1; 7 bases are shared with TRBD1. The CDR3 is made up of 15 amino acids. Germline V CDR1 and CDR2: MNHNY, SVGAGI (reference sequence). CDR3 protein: CASSQELGTAMSPIF. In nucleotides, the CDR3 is TGTGCCAGCAGTCAAGAACTAGGGACAGCTATGTCCCCCATCTTC.

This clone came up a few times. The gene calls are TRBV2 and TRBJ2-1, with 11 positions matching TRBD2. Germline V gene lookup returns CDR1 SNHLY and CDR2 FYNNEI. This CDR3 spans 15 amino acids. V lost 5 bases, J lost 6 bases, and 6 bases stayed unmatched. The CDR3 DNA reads TGTGCCAGCAGTCCAATAGCGGGGGGGCTCAATGAGCAGTTCTTC. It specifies CASSPIAGGLNEQFF.

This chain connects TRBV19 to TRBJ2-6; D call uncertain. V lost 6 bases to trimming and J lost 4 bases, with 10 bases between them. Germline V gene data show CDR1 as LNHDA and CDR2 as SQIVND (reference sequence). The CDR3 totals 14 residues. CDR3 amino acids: CASRPIGGANVLTF. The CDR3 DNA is TGTGCCAGTAGACCCATAGGAGGGGCCAACGTCCTGACTTTC. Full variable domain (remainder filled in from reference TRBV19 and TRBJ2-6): DGGITQSPKYLFRKEGQNVTLSCEQNLNHDAMYWYRQDPGQGLRLIYYSQIVNDFQKGDIAEGYSVSREKKESFPLTVTSAQKNPTAFYLCASRPIGGANVLTFGAGSRLTVL.

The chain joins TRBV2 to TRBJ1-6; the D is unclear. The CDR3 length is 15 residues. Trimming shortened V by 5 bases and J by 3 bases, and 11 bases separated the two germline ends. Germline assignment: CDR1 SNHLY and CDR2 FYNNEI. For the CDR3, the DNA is TGTGCCAGCAGTTTAGCAGTTTTCTATAATTCACCCCTCCACTTT. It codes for CASSLAVFYNSPLHF.

CDR3 coding DNA: TGTGCCAGCAGCTTAGCTGGGTTAGAGACCCAGTACTTC. It is translated as CASSLAGLETQYF. This sequence joins TRBV7-9 and TRBJ2-5; D remains ambiguous. Germline CDR1 and CDR2: SEHNR and FQNEAQ (reference sequence). CDR3 length: 13 residues. The V and J ends lost 0 bases and 4 bases respectively, with 6 bases between them.

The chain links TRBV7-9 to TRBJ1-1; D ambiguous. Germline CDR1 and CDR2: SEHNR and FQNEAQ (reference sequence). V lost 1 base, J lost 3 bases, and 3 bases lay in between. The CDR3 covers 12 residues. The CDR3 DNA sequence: TGTGCCAGCAGCTTAGAGTACACTGAAGCTTTCTTT. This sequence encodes CASSLEYTEAFF. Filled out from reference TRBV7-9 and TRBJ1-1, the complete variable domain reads DTGVSQNPRHKITKRGQNVTFRCDPISEHNRLYWYRQTLGQGPEFLTYFQNEAQLEKSRLLSDRFSAERPKGSFSTLEIQRTEQGDSAMYLCASSLEYTEAFFGQGTRLTVV.

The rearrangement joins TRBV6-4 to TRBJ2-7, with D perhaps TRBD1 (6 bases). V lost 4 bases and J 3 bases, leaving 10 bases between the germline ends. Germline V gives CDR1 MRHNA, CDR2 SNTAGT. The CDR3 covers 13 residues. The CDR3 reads CASSAEQGYEQYF. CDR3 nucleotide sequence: TGTGCCAGCAGTGCCGAACAGGGCTACGAGCAGTACTTC.

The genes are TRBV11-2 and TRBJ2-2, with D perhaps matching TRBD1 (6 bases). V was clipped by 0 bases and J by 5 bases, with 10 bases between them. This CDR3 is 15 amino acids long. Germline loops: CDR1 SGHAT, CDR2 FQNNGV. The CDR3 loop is CASSLEGARTGELFF. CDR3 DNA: TGTGCCAGCAGCTTAGAGGGGGCGAGAACCGGGGAGCTGTTTTTT.

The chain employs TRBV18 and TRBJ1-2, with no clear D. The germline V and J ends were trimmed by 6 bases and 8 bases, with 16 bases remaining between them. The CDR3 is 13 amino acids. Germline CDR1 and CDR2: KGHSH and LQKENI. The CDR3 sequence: CASSPVAWEGYTF. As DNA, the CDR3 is TGTGCCAGCTCCCCCGTGGCCTGGGAGGGCTACACCTTC.

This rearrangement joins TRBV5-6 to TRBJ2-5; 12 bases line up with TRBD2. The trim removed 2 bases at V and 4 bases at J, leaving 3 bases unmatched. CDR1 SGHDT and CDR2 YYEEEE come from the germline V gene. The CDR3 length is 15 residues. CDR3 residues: CASSLLAGGRETQYF. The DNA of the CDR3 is TGTGCCAGCAGCTTACTAGCGGGAGGCCGAGAGACCCAGTACTTC.

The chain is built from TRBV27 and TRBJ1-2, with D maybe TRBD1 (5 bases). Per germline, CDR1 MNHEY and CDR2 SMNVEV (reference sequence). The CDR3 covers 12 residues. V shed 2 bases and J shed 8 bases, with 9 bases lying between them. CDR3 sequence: CASSLRGDGYTF. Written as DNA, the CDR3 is TGTGCCAGCAGTTTAAGAGGGGACGGCTACACCTTC.

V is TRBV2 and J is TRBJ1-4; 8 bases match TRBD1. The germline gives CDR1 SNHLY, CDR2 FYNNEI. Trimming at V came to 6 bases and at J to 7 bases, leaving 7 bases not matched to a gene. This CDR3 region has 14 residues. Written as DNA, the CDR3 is TGTGCCAGCAGCGGACAGGGTGGAGGTGAAAAACTGTTTTTT. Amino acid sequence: CASSGQGGGEKLFF.

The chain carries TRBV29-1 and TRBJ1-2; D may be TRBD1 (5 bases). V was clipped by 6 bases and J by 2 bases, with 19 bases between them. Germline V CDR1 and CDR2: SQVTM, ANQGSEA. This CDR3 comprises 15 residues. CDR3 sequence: CSVLTSGTPNYGYTF. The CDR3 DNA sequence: TGCAGCGTCCTTACTTCCGGGACCCCGAACTATGGCTACACCTTC. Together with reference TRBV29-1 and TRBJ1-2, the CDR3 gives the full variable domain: SAVISQKPSRDICQRGTSLTIQCQVDSQVTMMFWYRQQPGQSLTLIATANQGSEATYESGFVIDKFPISRPNLTFSTLTVSNMSPEDSSIYLCSVLTSGTPNYGYTFGSGTRLTVV.

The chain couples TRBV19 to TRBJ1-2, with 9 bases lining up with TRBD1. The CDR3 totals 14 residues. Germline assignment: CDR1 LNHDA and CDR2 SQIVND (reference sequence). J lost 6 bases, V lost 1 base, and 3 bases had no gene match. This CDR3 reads CASSIGDRAHGYTF. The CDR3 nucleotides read TGTGCCAGTAGTATAGGGGACAGGGCCCATGGCTACACCTTC.